These T cell receptor beta chains were read from a single sample in a study of blood T cell repertoires in COVID-19. Libraries were prepared by immunoSEQ multiplex PCR; TCRdb keeps only in-frame clonotypes and omits some of them. The top ten hold 6.2% of the sample, which has 110,000 or so clones, about 74% seen once. The sequenced material came from peripheral blood. The origin of the receptors is a man in his 70s with acute or convalescent COVID-19. CDR3s include the opening cysteine and the closing phenylalanine or tryptophan. The order of the fields is CDR3 DNA, CDR3 protein, clone size, D gene, J gene, V gene. A D gene is named only where the DNA matches it firmly. Rows give clone size only sometimes, using once, few, many, or a class for an expanded clone.

cdr3_nt: TGTGCCAGCAGCTTAGATCTAGGAGCAGAGTACTTC
cdr3_aa: CASSLDLGAEYF
clone_size: NA
d_call: NA
j_call: TRBJ2-7
v_call: TRBV11-1

cdr3_nt: TGTGCCAGCAGCTTACAGGGGGCGCTCACCGGGGAGCTGTTTTTT
cdr3_aa: CASSLQGALTGELFF
clone_size: NA
d_call: TRBD1
j_call: TRBJ2-2
v_call: TRBV6-5

cdr3_nt: TGTGCCACCAGCGCTGGACAGGGTTGGGAAAAACTGTTTTTT
cdr3_aa: CATSAGQGWEKLFF
clone_size: NA
d_call: TRBD1
j_call: TRBJ1-4
v_call: TRBV15

cdr3_nt: TGTGCCAGCAGCGTAGAGGGACTAGCGGGATACAATGAGCAGTTCTTC
cdr3_aa: CASSVEGLAGYNEQFF
clone_size: few
d_call: TRBD2
j_call: TRBJ2-1
v_call: TRBV9

cdr3_nt: TGCGCCAGCAGCCAAGAGGGGGACAGGGGCTATGGCTACACCTTC
cdr3_aa: CASSQEGDRGYGYTF
clone_size: once
d_call: TRBD1
j_call: TRBJ1-2
v_call: TRBV4-3

cdr3_nt: TGTGCCAGCAGCTTAGGTCGGCGGAGCGGGAGCTACGAGCAGTACTTC
cdr3_aa: CASSLGRRSGSYEQYF
clone_size: NA
d_call: TRBD2
j_call: TRBJ2-7
v_call: TRBV11-2

cdr3_nt: TGTGCCAGCAGTTACTCCCGGGGTGGGCAGTATTTT
cdr3_aa: CASSYSRGGQYF
clone_size: NA
d_call: NA
j_call: TRBJ2-3
v_call: TRBV6-2/TRBV6-3

cdr3_nt: TGTGCCAGCAGTTACTCCGATCAGGGCTACACCTTC
cdr3_aa: CASSYSDQGYTF
clone_size: NA
d_call: NA
j_call: TRBJ1-2
v_call: TRBV6-6

cdr3_nt: TGTGCCAGTAGTATTGTAGGTTTGGGGGGGTCGAACACTGAAGCTTTCTTT
cdr3_aa: CASSIVGLGGSNTEAFF
clone_size: NA
d_call: NA
j_call: TRBJ1-1
v_call: TRBV19

cdr3_nt: TGTGCCAGCAGCCCCTGGACAGGCAGTAATTCACCCCTCCACTTT
cdr3_aa: CASSPWTGSNSPLHF
clone_size: once
d_call: TRBD1
j_call: TRBJ1-6
v_call: TRBV7-2

cdr3_nt: TGTGCCAGCAGCTTGGGCCCAGGGGCTGCCTACGAGCAGTACTTC
cdr3_aa: CASSLGPGAAYEQYF
clone_size: NA
d_call: NA
j_call: TRBJ2-7
v_call: TRBV5-6

cdr3_nt: TGTGCCAGCAGTAGGGACAGGGGGCGAACTGAAGCTTTCTTT
cdr3_aa: CASSRDRGRTEAFF
clone_size: NA
d_call: TRBD1
j_call: TRBJ1-1
v_call: TRBV2

cdr3_nt: TGTGCTAGTGGTCCGGGGACAGATTATAACAATGAGCAGTTCTTC
cdr3_aa: CASGPGTDYNNEQFF
clone_size: once
d_call: TRBD1
j_call: TRBJ2-1
v_call: TRBV12-5

cdr3_nt: TGTGCCAGCAGTTACAGAGGCGGGAGGAACAATGAGCAGTTCTTC
cdr3_aa: CASSYRGGRNNEQFF
clone_size: NA
d_call: TRBD2
j_call: TRBJ2-1
v_call: TRBV6-6

cdr3_nt: TGTGCCAGTAGTATTAGGGGGATCGCAGATACGCAGTATTTT
cdr3_aa: CASSIRGIADTQYF
clone_size: NA
d_call: NA
j_call: TRBJ2-3
v_call: TRBV19

cdr3_nt: TGTGCCAGCAGCATTACTAGCGGGCCGTACAATGAGCAGTTCTTC
cdr3_aa: CASSITSGPYNEQFF
clone_size: once
d_call: TRBD2
j_call: TRBJ2-1
v_call: TRBV7-2

cdr3_nt: TGTGCCAGCAGCTTAGAATCCCAAGATACGCAGTATTTT
cdr3_aa: CASSLESQDTQYF
clone_size: NA
d_call: NA
j_call: TRBJ2-3
v_call: TRBV7-2

cdr3_nt: TGCGCCAGCAGCTTGGGGACCTGGACAGGGAGCGAGCAGTACTTC
cdr3_aa: CASSLGTWTGSEQYF
clone_size: NA
d_call: TRBD1
j_call: TRBJ2-7
v_call: TRBV5-1

cdr3_nt: TGTGCCAGCAGTAGGGGCTCTGGAAACACCATATATTTT
cdr3_aa: CASSRGSGNTIYF
clone_size: few
d_call: NA
j_call: TRBJ1-3
v_call: TRBV28

cdr3_nt: TGTGCCAGCAGTGATCAGGGCGCCTATGGCTACACCTTC
cdr3_aa: CASSDQGAYGYTF
clone_size: NA
d_call: NA
j_call: TRBJ1-2
v_call: TRBV2

cdr3_nt: TGTGCCAGCAGCTTCCGGGCAGGGGCGGACACCGGGGAGCTGTTTTTT
cdr3_aa: CASSFRAGADTGELFF
clone_size: few
d_call: NA
j_call: TRBJ2-2
v_call: TRBV7-6

cdr3_nt: TGTGCCAGCAGCTTAAGAGGGAGCACAGATACGCAGTATTTT
cdr3_aa: CASSLRGSTDTQYF
clone_size: NA
d_call: NA
j_call: TRBJ2-3
v_call: TRBV7-3

cdr3_nt: TGTGCCAGTAGTATACTGGACAGCTCCTATAATTCACCCCTCCACTTT
cdr3_aa: CASSILDSSYNSPLHF
clone_size: NA
d_call: NA
j_call: TRBJ1-6
v_call: TRBV19

cdr3_nt: TGTGCCAGCAGCCCGACCAGAGGCGGGGTTGGCACAGATACGCAGTATTTT
cdr3_aa: CASSPTRGGVGTDTQYF
clone_size: NA
d_call: NA
j_call: TRBJ2-3
v_call: TRBV7-9

cdr3_nt: TGTGCCAGCAGCTTAACTCTATCCGAGACCCAGTACTTC
cdr3_aa: CASSLTLSETQYF
clone_size: NA
d_call: NA
j_call: TRBJ2-5
v_call: TRBV7-3

cdr3_nt: TGTGCCAGTAGTTCCCGGACAGGGAGCAATCAGCCCCAGCATTTT
cdr3_aa: CASSSRTGSNQPQHF
clone_size: NA
d_call: TRBD1
j_call: TRBJ1-5
v_call: TRBV19

cdr3_nt: TGTGCCAGCAGTTTAGGGACAGGGAACCCCCTGGCCTCCTACGAGCAGTACTTC
cdr3_aa: CASSLGTGNPLASYEQYF
clone_size: few
d_call: TRBD1
j_call: TRBJ2-7
v_call: TRBV28

cdr3_nt: TGTGCCAGCAGCCAGGGCACAGGGACAGATACGCAGTATTTT
cdr3_aa: CASSQGTGTDTQYF
clone_size: NA
d_call: NA
j_call: TRBJ2-3
v_call: TRBV4-2

cdr3_nt: TGTGCCAGCAGCTTGACTGGTTACTACGAGCAGTACTTC
cdr3_aa: CASSLTGYYEQYF
clone_size: NA
d_call: NA
j_call: TRBJ2-7
v_call: TRBV5-6

cdr3_nt: TGTGCCAGCAGGGCGGGACTAGCGGGAGCGGTGACTGGGACAGATACGCAGTATTTT
cdr3_aa: CASRAGLAGAVTGTDTQYF
clone_size: NA
d_call: TRBD2
j_call: TRBJ2-3
v_call: TRBV2

cdr3_nt: TGTGCCAGCAGTTACTCGAAGACAGGGAGGCGATTCTTC
cdr3_aa: CASSYSKTGRRFF
clone_size: NA
d_call: NA
j_call: TRBJ2-1
v_call: TRBV6-5

cdr3_nt: TGTGCCAGCAGCTTCACCGGGACAGGGTCCTACGAGCAGTACTTC
cdr3_aa: CASSFTGTGSYEQYF
clone_size: NA
d_call: TRBD1
j_call: TRBJ2-7
v_call: TRBV7-2

cdr3_nt: TGTGCCAGCAACCACAGGGGAAGGGTTGATCAGCCCCAGCATTTT
cdr3_aa: CASNHRGRVDQPQHF
clone_size: once
d_call: TRBD1
j_call: TRBJ1-5
v_call: TRBV6-6

cdr3_nt: TGTGCCAGCAAGTCCCGGCAGGCTGGGGCCAACGTCCTGACTTTC
cdr3_aa: CASKSRQAGANVLTF
clone_size: NA
d_call: NA
j_call: TRBJ2-6
v_call: TRBV3-1/TRBV3-2

cdr3_nt: TGTGCCAGCAGCCCCGGGACTAGCGGCGCCTACGAGCAGTACTTC
cdr3_aa: CASSPGTSGAYEQYF
clone_size: NA
d_call: TRBD2
j_call: TRBJ2-7
v_call: TRBV7-2

cdr3_nt: TGCGCCAGCAGCCAAGAGACAGGAGAGAATTCACCCCTCCACTTT
cdr3_aa: CASSQETGENSPLHF
clone_size: NA
d_call: NA
j_call: TRBJ1-6
v_call: TRBV4-3

cdr3_nt: TGTGCCAGCAGTTACGAGGGTATTTCACCCCTCCACTTT
cdr3_aa: CASSYEGISPLHF
clone_size: NA
d_call: NA
j_call: TRBJ1-6
v_call: TRBV6-5

cdr3_nt: TGTGCCAGTAGCGGGACAGGGAAAGGCTACAATGAGCAGTTCTTC
cdr3_aa: CASSGTGKGYNEQFF
clone_size: NA
d_call: TRBD1
j_call: TRBJ2-1
v_call: TRBV19

cdr3_nt: TGTGCCAGCAGTTACGCGGGGCGGAAAGATACGCAGTATTTT
cdr3_aa: CASSYAGRKDTQYF
clone_size: NA
d_call: NA
j_call: TRBJ2-3
v_call: TRBV6-5

cdr3_nt: TGCAGTGCTAGTACCCGGACAGTCCAAGAGACCCAGTACTTC
cdr3_aa: CSASTRTVQETQYF
clone_size: NA
d_call: NA
j_call: TRBJ2-5
v_call: TRBV20-1

cdr3_nt: TGTGCCAGCAGTTACTCGGAGGGGTCCTGGGAAGAGACCCAGTACTTC
cdr3_aa: CASSYSEGSWEETQYF
clone_size: NA
d_call: NA
j_call: TRBJ2-5
v_call: TRBV6-6

cdr3_nt: TGTGCCAGCAGCTTGGATGGGCGGGGCGACCTCGGAGAGACCCAGTACTTC
cdr3_aa: CASSLDGRGDLGETQYF
clone_size: NA
d_call: NA
j_call: TRBJ2-5
v_call: TRBV5-5

cdr3_nt: TGTGCCAGTAGTCCGAGCGGGAGGTCATCCACGAGGGGAGAGCAGTACTTC
cdr3_aa: CASSPSGRSSTRGEQYF
clone_size: few
d_call: TRBD2
j_call: TRBJ2-7
v_call: TRBV19

cdr3_nt: TGTGCCAGCAGGGGACTAGCGGGCAAATACGAGCAGTACTTC
cdr3_aa: CASRGLAGKYEQYF
clone_size: many
d_call: TRBD2
j_call: TRBJ2-7
v_call: TRBV28

cdr3_nt: TGTGCCAGCAGTTCGGAGCGGGGGGAGCCTGTGGATACGCAGTATTTT
cdr3_aa: CASSSERGEPVDTQYF
clone_size: NA
d_call: TRBD2
j_call: TRBJ2-3
v_call: TRBV6-2/TRBV6-3

cdr3_nt: TGTGCCAGCAGCTTAATGGGGACAGGCAATTCACCCCTCCACTTT
cdr3_aa: CASSLMGTGNSPLHF
clone_size: NA
d_call: TRBD1
j_call: TRBJ1-6
v_call: TRBV7-3

cdr3_nt: TGTGCCAGCAGTCGGGGACAGCCTACGCAGTATTTT
cdr3_aa: CASSRGQPTQYF
clone_size: NA
d_call: TRBD1
j_call: TRBJ2-3
v_call: TRBV12-3/TRBV12-4

cdr3_nt: TGCGCCAGCAGCTTGGACGGGAGTGGTAACGAGCAGTACTTC
cdr3_aa: CASSLDGSGNEQYF
clone_size: few
d_call: NA
j_call: TRBJ2-7
v_call: TRBV5-1